These 22 T cell receptor beta chains share one sample of origin, sequenced in a study of TIL therapy for anti-PD-1-resistant metastatic lung cancer. Time point denoted: pre-treatment sample, taken before nivolumab and TIL therapy. Tumor tissue came from excised metastases, mostly pleural nodules or supraclavicular lymph nodes. Sequencing used immunoSEQ v3. The table came from immunoSEQ multiplex PCR; TCRdb's copy has only in-frame clones and leaves some out. The repertoire holds 95,000 or so clones, with about three fifths as singletons. The sample was tumor tissue, taken at baseline. These receptors were obtained from a person aged 30 to 80 with non-small cell lung cancer.

The chain employs TRBV10-3 and TRBJ1-5, with 7 bases that match TRBD1. Germline-derived CDR1 and CDR2 are ENHRY and SYGVKD. The CDR3 extends over 17 amino acids. The V and J ends lost 3 bases and 1 base, in that order; junction bases with no gene match: 9. For the CDR3, the DNA is TGTGCCATCAGTGAAGGGGAGGGGGCGAGAAGCAATCAGCCCCAGCATTTT. Protein product: CAISEGEGARSNQPQHF.

J is TRBJ2-7 and V is TRBV2; 7 nucleotides agree with TRBD1. This CDR3 is built from 14 residues. Germline V gives CDR1 SNHLY, CDR2 FYNNEI. V shed 5 bases and J 0 bases; nucleotides not matched to a gene: 4. The CDR3 DNA is TGTGCCAGCAGTTTGGGACAGAACTCCTACGAGCAGTACTTC. Its translation is CASSLGQNSYEQYF.

This chain links TRBV7-8 with TRBJ1-1; no firm D call. CDR1 and CDR2 (germline): SGHVS, FQNEAQ. The CDR3 covers 16 residues. Trimming shortened V by 1 base and J by 4 bases, and 16 bases separated the two germline ends. The CDR3 spells CASSLVSEQSITEAFF. CDR3 in DNA: TGTGCCAGCAGCTTAGTTTCTGAACAGTCAATCACTGAAGCTTTCTTT.

J is TRBJ2-7 and V is TRBV6-6; 12 positions agree with TRBD2. The germline gives CDR1 MNHNY, CDR2 SVGAGI (reference sequence). With V trimmed by 6 bases and J by 1 base, 10 bases remained unmatched. The CDR3 loop spans 17 amino acids. Here the CDR3 reads CASRRLAGAHESYEQYF. The CDR3 coding sequence is TGTGCCAGCAGACGACTAGCGGGAGCGCACGAATCCTACGAGCAGTACTTC.

The chain employs TRBV29-1 and TRBJ2-1; 7 nucleotides line up with TRBD1. This CDR3 region has 12 residues. CDR1 and CDR2 (germline): SQVTM, ANQGSEA. V shed 6 bases, J shed 7 bases, and the junction held 6 bases outside the gene matches. The CDR3: CSVVDRDNEQFF. The CDR3 coding sequence is TGCAGCGTCGTTGACAGGGATAATGAGCAGTTCTTC.

The chain uses TRBV27 and TRBJ2-5; tentatively, D is TRBD1 or TRBD2 (5 bases each). The germline V gene encodes CDR1 MNHEY and CDR2 SMNVEV (reference sequence). Trimming took off 6 bases at V and 8 bases at J, with 13 bases between the two ends. The length of the CDR3 is 12 residues. This chain's CDR3 is CASRGRGETQYF. The CDR3 nucleotides read TGTGCCAGCAGGGGCCGAGGGGAAACCCAGTACTTC.

This chain connects TRBV5-1 to TRBJ2-3; D gene ambiguous. The germline gives CDR1 SGHRS, CDR2 YFSETQ. The CDR3 is made up of 13 amino acids. Trimming pared 0 bases from V and 4 bases from J, leaving 6 bases between. CDR3 amino acids: CASSLGQSDTQYF. The CDR3 DNA reads as TGCGCCAGCAGCTTGGGACAATCAGATACGCAGTATTTT.

This clone came up a few times. V is TRBV30 and J is TRBJ1-1; the match to TRBD1 covers 7 bases. This CDR3 contains 15 residues. After removal of 2 bases from V and 3 bases from J, the junction contained 9 bases not matched to a gene. The germline V gene has CDR1 GTSNPN and CDR2 SVGIG (reference sequence). CDR3 coding DNA: TGTGCCTGGAGTCGGGACAGTGGGGCGGACACTGAAGCTTTCTTT. It codes for CAWSRDSGADTEAFF.

V and J are TRBV9 and TRBJ2-3, with 9 bases fitting TRBD1. V shed 4 bases, J shed 7 bases, and the junction held 10 bases outside the gene matches. Germline values: CDR1 SGDLS, CDR2 YYNGEE. The CDR3 is made up of 15 amino acids. CDR3 nucleotides: TGTGCCAGCAGCCAGACGGGACAGGGAGTGTATACGCAGTATTTT. Its protein product is CASSQTGQGVYTQYF.

This chain uses TRBV9 with TRBJ2-7, with D perhaps TRBD2 (6 bases). V gave up 0 bases and J gave up 2 bases, with 9 bases separating them. Germline CDR1 SGDLS, CDR2 YYNGEE. The CDR3 sequence is 14 residues long. DNA for the CDR3: TGTGCCAGCAGCGTAGATCGGGGGACCTACGAGCAGTACTTC. The encoded protein is CASSVDRGTYEQYF.

This chain uses TRBV10-1 with TRBJ2-1, with 7 bases identical to TRBD1. Germline CDR1 and CDR2: WNHNN and SYGVQD (reference sequence). The CDR3 has 14 residues. V trimming: 6 bases; J trimming: 5 bases; junction bases outside the gene matches: 7. DNA for the CDR3: TGCGCCAGCAGCCGGGACAGCTTAAACAATGAGCAGTTCTTC. It yields the protein CASSRDSLNNEQFF.

The chain joins TRBV7-3 to TRBJ2-3; 8 bases match TRBD1. With 5 bases clipped from V and 4 bases from J, the junction kept 8 bases outside the gene matches. This CDR3 contains 15 residues. CDR1 is SGHTA, CDR2 FQGTGA, per germline. The chain's CDR3 is CASSPGQVQADTQYF. The CDR3 DNA is TGTGCCAGCAGCCCGGGACAGGTACAGGCAGATACGCAGTATTTT.

The V gene is TRBV5-5, the J gene TRBJ2-2; 12 positions agree with TRBD2. Germline CDR1 and CDR2: SGHKS and YYEKEE (reference sequence). This CDR3 is built from 17 residues. Trimming at V came to 1 base and at J to 7 bases, leaving 8 bases not matched to a gene. The CDR3 reads CASSLRLAGGPNGELFF. The CDR3 nucleotides are TGTGCCAGCAGCTTGCGCCTAGCGGGGGGGCCGAACGGGGAGCTGTTTTTT. The complete variable domain, with remaining parts taken from reference TRBV5-5 and TRBJ2-2, reads DAGVTQSPTHLIKTRGQQVTLRCSPISGHKSVSWYQQVLGQGPQFIFQYYEKEERGRGNFPDRFSARQFPNYSSELNVNALLLGDSALYLCASSLRLAGGPNGELFFGEGSRLTVL.

The CDR3 DNA sequence: TGTGCCAGCAGTTGGGGGGGCAACTATGGCTACACCTTC. Its protein is CASSWGGNYGYTF. This chain uses TRBV6-5 with TRBJ1-2; D may be TRBD1 (6 bases). Germline V gives CDR1 MNHEY, CDR2 SVGAGI. CDR3 size: 13 residues. Trimming took 4 bases from V and 2 from J, leaving 8 bases between them.

The CDR3 loop is CASSRQGAGGANVLTF. CDR3 DNA: TGTGCCAGCAGCCGGCAGGGGGCCGGTGGGGCCAACGTCCTGACTTTC. The chain uses TRBV27 and TRBJ2-6; 8 bases agree with TRBD1. Germline V gives CDR1 MNHEY, CDR2 SMNVEV (reference sequence). The CDR3 sequence is 16 residues long. After removal of 6 bases from V and 3 bases from J, the junction contained 7 bases not matched to a gene.

The chain has TRBV10-3 and TRBJ2-7; 7 bases line up with TRBD1. V was clipped by 2 bases and J by 7 bases; unmatched bases: 8. From germline, CDR1 is ENHRY and CDR2 SYGVKD. The CDR3 covers 14 residues. CDR3 DNA: TGTGCCATCAGTGAGCGGGACAGCTTTTTGGAGCAGTACTTC. Translated: CAISERDSFLEQYF.

The chain links TRBV5-6 to TRBJ2-7; no clear D gene. Germline CDR1 and CDR2: SGHDT and YYEEEE. This CDR3 spans 16 amino acids. The V end was cut by 0 bases, the J end by 2 bases, with 15 bases between. The CDR3 sequence: CASSLAWQDFTYEQYF. CDR3 nucleotide sequence: TGTGCCAGCAGCTTGGCCTGGCAGGATTTTACCTACGAGCAGTACTTC.

This chain uses TRBV9 with TRBJ2-1; 9 bases are shared with TRBD2. The CDR3 has 16 residues. Trimming at V came to 0 bases and at J to 8 bases, leaving 9 bases not matched to a gene. Looked up from germline, CDR1 is SGDLS and CDR2 is YYNGEE. The CDR3 loop is CASSVGGAGGRYEQFF. DNA of the CDR3: TGTGCCAGCAGCGTAGGTGGAGCGGGGGGCCGATATGAGCAGTTCTTC.

This clone was detected once. This rearrangement joins TRBV12-3 or TRBV12-4 to TRBJ1-3, with no clear D. The CDR3 contains 11 residues. The V end lost 3 bases, the J end lost 7 bases, and 4 bases lay between the germline ends. CDR3 region: CASSFLNTIYF. The CDR3 DNA reads TGTGCCAGCAGTTTTTTGAACACCATATATTTT.

This chain links TRBV15 with TRBJ2-3, with 8 bases identical to TRBD1. The CDR3 extends over 16 amino acids. J gave up 4 bases and V 1 base, and 7 bases lay outside the gene matches. CDR1 and CDR2 from the germline V gene are LNHNV and YYDKDF (reference sequence). Here the CDR3 DNA reads TGTGCCACCAGCAGAGTGCAGAGCAGGGGGCCAGATACGCAGTATTTT. Translated: CATSRVQSRGPDTQYF.

In this sample, this clone turned up a few times. V usage is TRBV4-1 and J usage is TRBJ1-1, with D maybe TRBD1 (5 bases). CDR3 length: 13 amino acids. The germline V and J ends were trimmed by 0 bases and 10 bases, with 12 bases remaining between them. CDR1 and CDR2 (germline): MGHRA, YSYEKL. The DNA for the CDR3 is TGCGCCAGCAGCCAAGATTCGGGGCGGCGAGCTTTCTTT. Its protein product is CASSQDSGRRAFF.

The chain couples TRBV28 to TRBJ2-6; a possible D gene is TRBD1 (5 bases). This CDR3 contains 15 residues. CDR1 MDHEN and CDR2 SYDVKM come from the germline V gene. Deletions cut 5 bases from V and 0 bases from J, with 8 bases between. The CDR3, as DNA: TGTGCCAGCAGTGGGGCAGACTCTGGGGCCAACGTCCTGACTTTC. Translating it yields CASSGADSGANVLTF.